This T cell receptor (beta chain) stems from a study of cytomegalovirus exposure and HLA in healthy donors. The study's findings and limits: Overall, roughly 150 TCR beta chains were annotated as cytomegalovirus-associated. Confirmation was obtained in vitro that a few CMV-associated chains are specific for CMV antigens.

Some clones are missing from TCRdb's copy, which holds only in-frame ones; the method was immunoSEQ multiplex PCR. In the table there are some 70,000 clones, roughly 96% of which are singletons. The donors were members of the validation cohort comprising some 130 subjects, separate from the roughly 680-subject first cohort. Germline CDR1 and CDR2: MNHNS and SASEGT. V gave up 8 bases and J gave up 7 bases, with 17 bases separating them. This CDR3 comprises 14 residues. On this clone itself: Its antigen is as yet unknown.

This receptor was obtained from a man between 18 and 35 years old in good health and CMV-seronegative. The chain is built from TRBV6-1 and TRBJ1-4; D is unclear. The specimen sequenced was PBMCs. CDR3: CASRLGGMSEKLFF. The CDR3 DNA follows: TGTGCCAGCCGCCTGGGAGGTATGAGTGAAAAACTGTTTTTT.